Below are 14 T cell receptor beta chains sequenced from a single sample in a study of T cell changes during pregnancy in multiple sclerosis (dated by TCRdb to about 2019). The library was prepared using the immunoSEQ multiplex PCR assay. TCRdb mirrors the immuneACCESS table, restricted to in-frame sequences. Some clones are absent from its copies; in checked studies, under half trace to an unresolved V gene, and the reason for the others is unknown. Within this sample are about 32,000 clones, with approximately 90% of them counted one time only. The ten largest clones represent roughly 10% of the sample. The sample consisted of CD8+ T cells from peripheral blood mononuclear cells, taken in the third trimester of pregnancy. These TCRs come from a female donor with multiple sclerosis, enrolled in a pregnancy study.

The V gene is TRBV6-1, the J gene TRBJ1-1, with D perhaps matching TRBD1 (6 bases). Trimming took off 6 bases at V and 6 bases at J, with 20 bases between the two ends. This CDR3 contains 15 residues. Per germline, CDR1 MNHNS and CDR2 SASEGT. The CDR3 loop reads CASSPRQGKVAEAFF. CDR3 nucleotides: TGTGCCAGCAGCCCCCGTCAGGGGAAGGTCGCTGAAGCTTTCTTT.

This clone showed up just once. V usage is TRBV19 and J usage is TRBJ1-5; D possibly corresponds to TRBD1 (5 bases). The V gene's germline CDR1 is LNHDA and CDR2 SQIVND (reference sequence). This CDR3 comprises 13 residues. The V gene lost 5 bases and the J gene lost 4 bases, with 9 bases spanning the gap. CDR3 DNA: TGTGCCAGTAGTCGGGGGGGAAATCAGCCCCAGCATTTT. As protein: CASSRGGNQPQHF.

Here the CDR3 reads CASSLGVGQGGGGYTF. The DNA of the CDR3 is TGTGCCAGCAGCCTGGGTGTGGGACAGGGGGGCGGAGGCTACACCTTC. This rearrangement joins TRBV9 to TRBJ1-2; TRBD1 matches at 11 bases. The CDR3 sequence is 16 residues long. The trim removed 4 bases at V and 8 bases at J, leaving 13 bases unmatched. CDR1 and CDR2 from the germline V gene are SGDLS and YYNGEE.

V gene TRBV19 combines with J gene TRBJ1-4; D is uncertain. V lost 2 bases, J lost 0 bases, and 16 bases lay in between. The CDR3 has 18 amino acids. Germline CDR1 and CDR2: LNHDA and SQIVND (reference sequence). The CDR3 loop is CASSISSEWEATNEKLFF. The CDR3 bases are TGTGCCAGTAGTATATCCTCCGAATGGGAGGCAACTAATGAAAAACTGTTTTTT.

A few counts support this clone. The J gene is TRBJ1-5, the V gene TRBV27; D ambiguous. V was clipped by 6 bases and J by 3 bases, with 9 bases between them. The CDR3 extends over 13 amino acids. Germline CDR1 is MNHEY and CDR2 is SMNVEV (reference sequence). The CDR3 loop is CASSLLFNQPQHF. The CDR3 DNA is TGTGCCAGCAGCCTACTATTCAATCAGCCCCAGCATTTT.

The chain uses TRBV7-7 and TRBJ2-5, with 11 bases fitting TRBD2. The germline V gene has CDR1 SSHAT and CDR2 FNYEAQ (reference sequence). The CDR3 sequence is 17 residues long. After removal of 2 bases from V and 5 bases from J, the junction contained 10 bases not matched to a gene. The CDR3, as DNA: TGTGCCAGCAGCTTACGCACTAGCGGGAGATCGGGGGAGACCCAGTACTTC. It codes for CASSLRTSGRSGETQYF.

The CDR3 loop is CSVEEDRGQEWREGQGSQYF. CDR3 DNA sequence: TGCAGCGTTGAAGAGGACAGGGGGCAGGAGTGGCGGGAGGGTCAAGGATCCCAGTACTTC. This chain links TRBV29-1 with TRBJ2-5; 11 bases agree with TRBD1. The CDR3 covers 20 residues. Germline assignment: CDR1 SQVTM and CDR2 ANQGSEA. The trim removed 0 bases at V and 9 bases at J, leaving 24 bases unmatched.

This clone appeared once. The chain's CDR3 is CASSVEGTGFEQYF. CDR3 coding DNA: TGTGCCAGCAGCGTAGAAGGGACTGGTTTCGAGCAGTACTTC. This chain joins TRBV9 and TRBJ2-5, with D maybe TRBD2 (6 bases). The tail of the sequence fits TRBJ2-7 better, so the J call may be wrong. The CDR3 is made up of 14 amino acids. Per germline, CDR1 SGDLS and CDR2 YYNGEE.

The chain uses TRBV4-1 and TRBJ2-7; weak D call: TRBD1 (6 bases). CDR1 MGHRA and CDR2 YSYEKL come from the germline V gene. This CDR3 has 16 residues. Trimming took 2 bases from V and 7 from J, leaving 21 bases between them. The CDR3 DNA sequence: TGCGCCAGCAGCCAACCTCGACAGGACCTTTGGGGGGAGCAGTACTTC. Amino acid sequence: CASSQPRQDLWGEQYF.

A note on this clone: Possible read error: a much larger clone is one base away. V gene TRBV6-4 combines with J gene TRBJ1-1; no clear D gene. Germline loops: CDR1 MRHNA, CDR2 SNTAGT. The CDR3 length is 11 residues. Trimming stripped 8 bases from V and 1 base from J, with 5 bases between. The CDR3 reads CASPGNTEAFF. The CDR3 DNA follows: TGTGCCAGCCCGGGGAACACTGAAGCTTTCTTT.

The chain joins TRBV29-1 to TRBJ2-7; 9 positions match TRBD1. The germline gives CDR1 SQVTM, CDR2 ANQGSEA. This CDR3 has 14 residues. V was pared by 5 bases and J by 4 bases, with 9 bases of the junction left unmatched. The CDR3 DNA reads TGCAGCGTTTTTGTCCGGGACAGGGATTACGAGCAGTACTTC. This translates into CSVFVRDRDYEQYF.

This chain links TRBV7-9 with TRBJ1-5; a possible D gene is TRBD1 (6 bases). Between the trimmed V and J ends, which lost 4 bases and 2 bases, there was a span of 9 bases. This CDR3 has 14 residues. The germline CDR1 and CDR2 sequences are SEHNR and FQNEAQ (reference sequence). CDR3 in amino acids: CASSSQGGNQPQHF. The CDR3 nucleotides are TGTGCCAGCAGCTCACAGGGCGGCAATCAGCCCCAGCATTTT.

The chain is built from TRBV29-1 and TRBJ2-1, with D perhaps TRBD1 (7 bases). Trimming removed 7 bases at V and 2 bases at J, with 15 bases between. The CDR3 sequence is 14 residues long. Germline-derived CDR1 and CDR2 are SQVTM and ANQGSEA. CDR3 sequence reads: CSGRAGTAYNEQFF. CDR3 nucleotides: TGCAGCGGACGGGCGGGGACAGCCTACAATGAGCAGTTCTTC.

This clone has only a few counts. This sequence joins TRBV19 and TRBJ1-2; D remains unclear. The germline gives CDR1 LNHDA, CDR2 SQIVND (reference sequence). The CDR3 is 13 amino acids. With 5 bases removed from V and 4 bases from J, the gap between germline ends came to 11 bases. In nucleotides, the CDR3 is TGTGCCAGTAGTCTGCGAGGAGGCTATGGCTACACCTTC. It codes for CASSLRGGYGYTF. The whole variable domain, remainder taken from reference TRBV19 and TRBJ1-2, is DGGITQSPKYLFRKEGQNVTLSCEQNLNHDAMYWYRQDPGQGLRLIYYSQIVNDFQKGDIAEGYSVSREKKESFPLTVTSAQKNPTAFYLCASSLRGGYGYTFGSGTRLTVV.